Listed below are T cell receptor beta chains from one sample, sequenced in a study of breast tumors, draining lymph nodes, adjacent tissues. TCRdb re-analysed the multiplex PCR reads in MiXCR, keeping a single row per CDR3 protein. In the table there are 200,000 to 250,000 distinct CDR3 sequences, approximately 36% of which are singletons. Input material: axillary lymph node tissue. Receptors originate from a female donor with breast cancer. Some clones in this sample may be carry-over from other donors' samples. The CDR3 runs from the conserved cysteine through the conserved F or W. A D gene is named only where the DNA matches it firmly. Part of the rows lack a size; the others show once, few, many or a class for expanded clones.

v_call,j_call,d_call,clone_size,cdr3_aa,cdr3_nt
TRBV5-1,TRBJ2-7,.,many,CASSLGFAGAGYEQYF,TGCGCCAGCAGCTTGGGGTTTGCGGGGGCAGGGTACGAGCAGTACTTC
TRBV6-5,TRBJ2-1,.,.,CASSYGTLSHNEQFF,TGTGCCAGCAGTTACGGGACCCTAAGCCACAATGAGCAGTTCTTC
TRBV2,TRBJ2-5,.,many,CASKSAETQYF,TGTGCCAGCAAAAGCGCGGAGACCCAGTACTTC
TRBV7-2,TRBJ2-1,TRBD1,.,CASSLWTGGFADTQFF,TGTGCCAGCAGCTTATGGACAGGGGGCTTCGCAGATACGCAGTTCTTC
TRBV5-4,TRBJ2-5,TRBD2,.,CASSFLAGGGETQYF,TGTGCCAGCAGCTTCCTAGCGGGAGGGGGAGAGACCCAGTACTTC
TRBV27,TRBJ2-3,.,.,CASSLRRADTQYF,TGTGCCAGCAGTTTACGCCGCGCAGATACGCAGTATTTT
TRBV20-1,TRBJ2-5,.,.,CSAREGTNQPQYF,TGCAGTGCTAGAGAGGGGACCAATCAGCCCCAGTACTTC
TRBV20-1,TRBJ2-3,.,few,CSARLDRFTATQYF,TGCAGTGCCCGACTAGATAGGTTTACAGCTACGCAGTATTTT
TRBV10-3,TRBJ2-2,.,.,CAINPRQVGELFF,TGTGCCATAAATCCTAGACAGGTCGGGGAGCTGTTTTTT
TRBV7-9,TRBJ1-2,TRBD1,once,CASSLEDRGSGDGYTF,TGTGCCAGCAGCTTAGAAGACAGGGGATCCGGCGACGGCTACACCTTC
TRBV5-1,TRBJ2-1,TRBD1,many,CASSLQGQGLNQFF,TGCGCCAGCAGCTTGCAGGGACAGGGCCTGAATCAGTTCTTC
TRBV20-1,TRBJ2-3,.,many,CSAPHADTQYF,TGCAGTGCTCCACATGCGGATACGCAGTATTTT
TRBV5-4,TRBJ2-1,.,.,CASSPMGSYEQFF,TGTGCCAGCAGCCCTATGGGGTCCTACGAGCAGTTCTTC
TRBV19,TRBJ1-3,TRBD1,many,CASVAGGSGNTIYF,TGTGCCAGTGTTGCAGGGGGCTCTGGAAACACCATATATTTT
TRBV5-1,TRBJ2-3,TRBD2,many,CASSTSGNTDTQYF,TGCGCCAGCAGCACTAGCGGGAACACAGATACGCAGTATTTT
TRBV6-2/TRBV6-3,TRBJ2-7,.,few,CASRVDTVYHEQYF,TGTGCCAGCAGAGTGGACACCGTCTACCACGAGCAGTACTTC
TRBV25-1,TRBJ2-2,.,many,CASARDPTGELFF,TGTGCCAGTGCCAGGGACCCCACCGGGGAGCTGTTTTTT
TRBV6-5,TRBJ2-1,TRBD2,few,CASSYSVIAGGENEQFF,TGTGCCAGCAGTTACTCGGTGATAGCGGGAGGTGAGAATGAGCAGTTCTTC
TRBV13,TRBJ2-2,.,many,CASSLEGTHQRELFF,TGTGCCAGCAGCTTAGAGGGGACCCACCAACGGGAGCTGTTTTTT
TRBV4-1,TRBJ2-1,.,many,CASSGTPNEQFF,TGCGCCAGCTCCGGAACCCCCAATGAGCAGTTCTTC
TRBV24-1,TRBJ2-2,.,many,CATSAPLGGTNTGELFF,TGTGCCACCAGTGCTCCCCTGGGGGGGACAAACACCGGGGAGCTGTTTTTT
TRBV6-5,TRBJ1-3,TRBD1,few,CASRDDRGKNGNTIYF,TGTGCCAGCAGGGACGACAGGGGGAAGAATGGAAACACCATATATTTT